The 10 T cell receptor beta chains below were found in one sample sequenced in a study of shared clonotypes between healthy human individuals. Generated by immunoSEQ multiplex PCR, the TCRdb table keeps only in-frame clones and is missing some. Of about 2 million clones in the sample, roughly 94% were seen once. Sequenced input: naive CD4+ T cells sorted from blood. Described subset: CD45RA+ positively selected. These receptors all stem from a man younger than 35 in good health.

The chain combines TRBV2 with TRBJ2-7, with a weak D call TRBD2 (6 bases). Per the germline V gene, CDR1 is SNHLY and CDR2 is FYNNEI. Between the trimmed V and J ends, which lost 8 bases and 2 bases, there was a span of 16 bases. The CDR3 has 14 amino acids. The CDR3 sequence is CASGGEERAYEQYF. The CDR3 DNA follows: TGTGCCAGCGGCGGGGAGGAAAGGGCCTACGAGCAGTACTTC.

Concerning this clone itself: The same CDR3 can be traced to other DNA sequences in this sample. The CDR3 spells CASSRGQGDQPQHF. The CDR3 nucleotides are TGTGCCAGCAGCCGAGGACAAGGGGATCAGCCCCAGCATTTT. This chain joins TRBV6-5 and TRBJ1-5, with D maybe TRBD1 (5 bases). Germline CDR1 and CDR2: MNHEY and SVGAGI. CDR3 size: 14 residues. Trimming took off 6 bases at V and 5 bases at J, with 14 bases between the two ends.

The chain carries TRBV5-4 and TRBJ2-1; D is undetermined. Trimming took off 2 bases at V and 3 bases at J, with 12 bases between the two ends. The length of the CDR3 is 15 residues. Germline CDR1 is SGHNT and CDR2 is YYREEE (reference sequence). For the CDR3, the DNA is TGTGCCAGCAGCTTTGGAACGGCTAACTACAATGAGCAGTTCTTC. Its translation: CASSFGTANYNEQFF.

The chain recombines TRBV11-2 with TRBJ1-4, with D perhaps matching TRBD1 (5 bases). V lost 6 bases and J lost 6, with 26 bases in between. The CDR3 loop spans 18 amino acids. Per the germline V gene, CDR1 is SGHAT and CDR2 is FQNNGV. The CDR3 is CASRAGRIIPGRDEKLFF. As DNA, the CDR3 is TGTGCCAGCAGGGCTGGTAGAATCATCCCCGGCAGGGATGAAAAACTGTTTTTT.

CDR3 sequence reads: CASSFRGRGNYGYTF. The DNA for the CDR3 is TGTGCCAGCAGTTTTCGTGGCAGGGGAAACTATGGCTACACCTTC. The chain links TRBV28 to TRBJ1-2; possibly TRBD1 for D (6 bases). Per the germline V gene, CDR1 is MDHEN and CDR2 is SYDVKM. CDR3 length: 15 amino acids. The V and J ends lost 3 bases and 2 bases respectively, with 13 bases between them.

This chain uses TRBV6-6 with TRBJ2-7, with TRBD1 matching over 7 bases. Germline V gives CDR1 MNHNY, CDR2 SVGAGI (reference sequence). V trimming: 6 bases; J trimming: 0 bases; junction bases outside the gene matches: 8. The CDR3 is made up of 15 amino acids. The CDR3 DNA follows: TGTGCCAGCAGGAACCTGGGACAGAACTCCTACGAGCAGTACTTC. This codes for CASRNLGQNSYEQYF.

The genes are TRBV11-2 and TRBJ1-1; 7 nucleotides align to TRBD1. In germline, CDR1 is SGHAT, CDR2 FQNNGV. The CDR3 spans 14 residues. The junction had 9 bases not matched to a gene; V was cut back by 5 bases and J by 6 bases. The CDR3 region has the DNA TGTGCCAGCAGCATGGGACAGTCTGGGGCTGAAGCTTTCTTT. This sequence encodes CASSMGQSGAEAFF.

This chain uses TRBV30 with TRBJ2-3; 13 bases align to TRBD2. The V and J ends lost 0 bases and 5 bases, in that order; junction bases with no gene match: 5. The germline gives CDR1 GTSNPN, CDR2 SVGIG (reference sequence). This CDR3 is built from 16 residues. CDR3 sequence (DNA): TGTGCCTGGAGTGTACCGGGACTAGCGGGGATAGATACGCAGTATTTT. It specifies CAWSVPGLAGIDTQYF.

The rearrangement links TRBV10-3 to TRBJ2-7, with D maybe TRBD1 (6 bases). This CDR3 is built from 12 residues. V lost 7 bases and J 5 bases, leaving 12 bases between the germline ends. CDR1 is ENHRY, CDR2 SYGVKD, per germline. DNA of the CDR3: TGTGCCATCAACGCAGGGGCGGACGAGCAGTACTTC. It translates to CAINAGADEQYF.

The chain employs TRBV29-1 and TRBJ1-2; tentative D call: TRBD1 (5 bases). The CDR3 is made up of 13 amino acids. The V gene lost 5 bases and the J gene lost 6 bases, with 16 bases spanning the gap. Per the germline V gene, CDR1 is SQVTM and CDR2 is ANQGSEA. The CDR3, as DNA: TGCAGCGTTTTTAGAGAGGGGCAGGATGGCTACACCTTC. Translation: CSVFREGQDGYTF.